This passage covers 30 T cell receptor beta chains from one sample sequenced in a study of blood T cell repertoires in COVID-19. Using immunoSEQ multiplex PCR, the repertoire was profiled, and TCRdb retains in-frame clones only, with some absent. The profile shows fewer than 50,000 clones, about four fifths of them singletons. The sequencing sample was made of peripheral blood. Source of these receptors: a woman over 75 with active or convalescent COVID-19.

Many counts were recorded for this clone. This sequence joins TRBV28 and TRBJ1-5; 12 bases agree with TRBD1. From germline, CDR1 is MDHEN and CDR2 SYDVKM. The CDR3 totals 16 residues. With 2 bases clipped from V and 4 bases from J, the junction kept 3 bases outside the gene matches. The CDR3 loop is CASSLGDRGRNQPQHF. For the CDR3, the DNA is TGTGCCAGCAGTTTAGGGGACAGGGGGCGTAATCAGCCCCAGCATTTT.

V gene TRBV5-6 combines with J gene TRBJ2-1, with 10 bases matching TRBD2. CDR1 SGHDT and CDR2 YYEEEE come from the germline V gene. With 4 bases clipped from V and 4 bases from J, the junction kept 5 bases outside the gene matches. The CDR3 is made up of 15 amino acids. The CDR3 reads CASSRLAGNYNEQFF. Here the CDR3 DNA reads TGTGCCAGCAGCCGACTAGCGGGTAATTACAATGAGCAGTTCTTC.

This chain joins TRBV21-1 and TRBJ2-7; the DNA was not used to check the table's D call, TRBD1. TRBV21-1 is a recognized pseudogene. The CDR3 runs to 16 residues. CDR3 sequence reads: CASSKVWRTENYEQYF. CDR3 DNA: TGTGCCAGCAGCAAAGTTTGGAGGACAGAGAACTACGAGCAGTACTTC.

The chain joins TRBV11-1 to TRBJ2-1, with D possibly matching TRBD2 (5 bases). The CDR3 totals 11 residues. V was cut by 5 bases and J by 9 bases, with 8 bases left in between. Germline CDR1 is SGHAT and CDR2 is FQDESV (reference sequence). CDR3 nucleotides: TGTGCCAGCAGCCGAGGAGGTGAGCAGTTCTTC. Residues: CASSRGGEQFF.

This rearrangement joins TRBV28 to TRBJ1-3; D may be TRBD1 (5 bases). Germline V gene data show CDR1 as MDHEN and CDR2 as SYDVKM. V was pared by 8 bases and J by 8 bases, with 16 bases between. The CDR3 consists of 13 residues. CDR3 sequence: CASLGQGRYTIYF. The CDR3 nucleotides are TGTGCCAGCTTAGGGCAGGGTCGATACACCATATATTTT.

The rearrangement uses TRBV4-1 and TRBJ1-2; TRBD1 might be the D (5 bases). The CDR3 spans 14 residues. V was pared by 0 bases and J by 6 bases, with 11 bases between. In germline, CDR1 is MGHRA, CDR2 YSYEKL. The CDR3 protein is CASSQDLGVDGYTF. CDR3 bases: TGCGCCAGCAGCCAAGATTTAGGGGTGGATGGCTACACCTTC.

The J gene is TRBJ1-1, the V gene TRBV27; TRBD1 matches at 8 bases. After removal of 6 bases from V and 10 bases from J, the junction contained 10 bases not matched to a gene. Germline V lookup: CDR1 MNHEY, CDR2 SMNVEV (reference sequence). The CDR3 loop spans 13 amino acids. The CDR3 spells CASRPGQGASAFF. CDR3 sequence (DNA): TGTGCCAGCAGACCAGGCCAGGGGGCCTCAGCTTTCTTT.

The gene calls are TRBV13 and TRBJ1-4; D is unresolved. V was trimmed by 5 bases and J by 1 base, leaving 14 bases between them. The CDR3 loop spans 16 amino acids. CDR1 and CDR2 (germline): PRHDT, FYEKMQ (reference sequence). The CDR3 here is CASSPNGGKTNEKLFF. The CDR3 DNA follows: TGTGCCAGCAGCCCAAACGGCGGGAAAACTAATGAAAAACTGTTTTTT.

This clone was seen more than once but under ten times. The V call is TRBV7-8, the J call TRBJ1-4, with D maybe TRBD1 (5 bases). V lost 4 bases and J 7 bases, leaving 16 bases between the germline ends. Looked up from germline, CDR1 is SGHVS and CDR2 is FQNEAQ. The CDR3 extends over 15 amino acids. CDR3 amino acids: CASSSVGGSTEKLFF. CDR3 in DNA: TGTGCCAGCAGCTCCGTTGGGGGGTCCACTGAAAAACTGTTTTTT.

The chain combines TRBV11-1 with TRBJ1-2; 7 nucleotides line up with TRBD1. CDR3 length: 16 residues. Looked up from germline, CDR1 is SGHAT and CDR2 is FQDESV (reference sequence). V shed 5 bases, J shed 5 bases, and the junction held 14 bases outside the gene matches. For the CDR3, the DNA is TGTGCCAGCAGCCCCAGGGGGGCCTCCACTCGTTATGGCTACACCTTC. Its protein is CASSPRGASTRYGYTF.

The chain is built from TRBV18 and TRBJ1-1; TRBD1 matches 9 bases. This CDR3 is built from 16 residues. Per the germline V gene, CDR1 is KGHSH and CDR2 is LQKENI. Trimming cost V 2 bases and J 2 bases; bases outside gene matches: 6. CDR3 in DNA: TGTGCCAGCTCACCAGAAGACAGGGGGGGAAACACTGAAGCTTTCTTT. Encoded protein: CASSPEDRGGNTEAFF.

This sequence joins TRBV29-1 and TRBJ2-7; TRBD2 might be the D (5 bases). With 4 bases removed from V and 4 bases from J, the gap between germline ends came to 17 bases. There are 14 residues in the CDR3. Looked up from germline, CDR1 is SQVTM and CDR2 is ANQGSEA. The CDR3 loop reads CSVAGGRGGYEQYF. The DNA of the CDR3 is TGCAGCGTTGCTGGAGGTAGAGGTGGGTACGAGCAGTACTTC.

The chain uses TRBV18 and TRBJ2-3, with 12 bases that match TRBD2. The CDR3 loop spans 19 amino acids. The ends lost 6 bases at V and 0 bases at J; junction bases unmatched: 13. The germline V gene has CDR1 KGHSH and CDR2 LQKENI. The CDR3 DNA reads as TGTGCCAGCTCGCTGACGACTAGCGGGAGTTTTAGTAGCACAGATACGCAGTATTTT. Residues: CASSLTTSGSFSSTDTQYF.

The rearrangement joins TRBV29-1 to TRBJ1-2; 8 bases are a match to TRBD1. Germline values: CDR1 SQVTM, CDR2 ANQGSEA. The CDR3 sequence is 12 residues long. Trimming cost V 7 bases and J 8 bases; bases outside gene matches: 9. As DNA, the CDR3 is TGCAGCGACGCACAGGGGGATTGGGGCTACACCTTC. Translation: CSDAQGDWGYTF.

This sequence joins TRBV5-1 and TRBJ2-5; D might be TRBD2 (6 bases). V was pared by 3 bases and J by 5 bases, with 14 bases between. The CDR3 length is 14 residues. Germline V CDR1 and CDR2: SGHRS, YFSETQ. CDR3 residues: CASSSAVGGETQYF. The CDR3 DNA reads TGCGCCAGCAGCTCAGCCGTTGGGGGGGAGACCCAGTACTTC.

The V call is TRBV7-2, the J call TRBJ2-2; no definite D call. The CDR3 consists of 14 residues. Trimming cost V 1 base and J 3 bases, with 6 bases left between them. Germline V gives CDR1 SGHTA, CDR2 FQGNSA. CDR3 nucleotides: TGTGCCAGCAGCTTAGTTGGAGACACCGGGGAGCTGTTTTTT. Protein product: CASSLVGDTGELFF. Together with reference TRBV7-2 and TRBJ2-2, the CDR3 gives the full variable domain: GAGVSQSPSNKVTEKGKDVELRCDPISGHTALYWYRQSLGQGLEFLIYFQGNSAPDKSGLPSDRFSAERTGGSVSTLTIQRTQQEDSAVYLCASSLVGDTGELFFGEGSRLTVL.

V gene TRBV15 combines with J gene TRBJ1-5; D unresolved. V lost 0 bases and J 1 base, leaving 13 bases between the germline ends. The CDR3 contains 17 residues. CDR1 is LNHNV and CDR2 is YYDKDF in the germline V gene (reference sequence). CDR3 residues: CATSREMAGQSNQPQHF. CDR3 sequence (DNA): TGTGCCACCAGCAGAGAAATGGCAGGTCAAAGCAATCAGCCCCAGCATTTT.

The chain couples TRBV5-5 to TRBJ1-2, with 8 bases identical to TRBD1. J was trimmed by 3 bases and V by 4 bases; bases with no gene match: 5. From germline, CDR1 is SGHKS and CDR2 YYEKEE (reference sequence). The CDR3 contains 14 residues. The CDR3, as DNA: TGTGCCAGCAGCCCTACGACAGGGGACTATGGCTACACCTTC. Protein sequence: CASSPTTGDYGYTF.

This clone was counted a single time. This rearrangement joins TRBV3-1 (or the pseudogene TRBV3-2) to TRBJ1-1; 9 bases agree with TRBD1. Per germline, CDR1 LGHDT and CDR2 YNNKEL (reference sequence). Trimming at V came to 1 base and at J to 1 base, leaving 10 bases not matched to a gene. The length of the CDR3 is 18 residues. The CDR3 reads CASSQVAGTGKGNTEAFF. In nucleotides, the CDR3 is TGTGCCAGCAGCCAAGTCGCCGGGACAGGGAAAGGGAACACTGAAGCTTTCTTT.

The CDR3 nucleotides are TGTGCCATCACTCCCGACGACTTCGGCACAGATACGCAGTATTTT. Translating it yields CAITPDDFGTDTQYF. The rearrangement joins TRBV10-3 to TRBJ2-3; no reliable D call. This CDR3 contains 15 residues. V lost 7 bases and J lost 1, with 15 bases in between. CDR1 is ENHRY, CDR2 SYGVKD, per germline.

The chain employs TRBV5-6 and TRBJ2-3; D possibly corresponds to TRBD1 (6 bases). The CDR3 totals 15 residues. Germline V gives CDR1 SGHDT, CDR2 YYEEEE. V was clipped by 2 bases and J by 11 bases, with 21 bases between them. CDR3 loop: CASSFQRKGGYRQYF. The CDR3 DNA sequence: TGTGCCAGCAGCTTTCAGCGGAAAGGGGGATATAGGCAGTATTTT.

The V and J genes are TRBV11-1 and TRBJ1-2; 7 positions agree with TRBD1. Germline CDR1 reads SGHAT; CDR2 reads FQDESV (reference sequence). The CDR3 loop spans 15 amino acids. The V segment lost 1 base and the J segment 4 bases; nucleotides outside the gene matches: 6. This CDR3 reads CASSLGRDSIYGYTF. For the CDR3, the DNA is TGTGCCAGCAGCTTAGGCCGGGACAGCATCTATGGCTACACCTTC.

The CDR3 reads CASTMWSSGAYNEQFF. CDR3 bases: TGTGCCAGCACCATGTGGTCTAGCGGAGCCTACAATGAGCAGTTCTTC. The chain links TRBV28 to TRBJ2-1; 7 bases map to TRBD2. The CDR3 extends over 16 amino acids. CDR1 MDHEN and CDR2 SYDVKM come from the germline V gene. Trimming cost V 7 bases and J 2 bases; bases outside gene matches: 11. Full variable domain (rest looked up from reference TRBV28 and TRBJ2-1): DVKVTQSSRYLVKRTGEKVFLECVQDMDHENMFWYRQDPGLGLRLIYFSYDVKMKEKGDIPEGYSVSREKKERFSLILESASTNQTSMYLCASTMWSSGAYNEQFFGPGTRLTVL.

In this sample, this clone turned up a few times. The rearrangement links TRBV19 to TRBJ2-1; 12 bases agree with TRBD2. The CDR3 is 16 amino acids. Germline lookup yields CDR1 LNHDA and CDR2 SQIVND (reference sequence). V shed 4 bases, J shed 0 bases, and the junction held 1 base outside the gene matches. The DNA of the CDR3 is TGTGCCAGTAGTAGGACTAGCGGGAACTCCTACAATGAGCAGTTCTTC. Its translation: CASSRTSGNSYNEQFF.

The rearrangement uses TRBV19 and TRBJ1-2; 8 nucleotides match TRBD1. The trim removed 1 base at V and 8 bases at J, leaving 12 bases unmatched. CDR3 size: 16 residues. Germline CDR1 is LNHDA and CDR2 is SQIVND (reference sequence). The CDR3 loop reads CASSIASGRGLWGYTF. CDR3 DNA sequence: TGTGCCAGTAGTATAGCGTCGGGCAGGGGGCTCTGGGGCTACACCTTC.

CDR3: CASSSGQGNTEAFF. The CDR3 nucleotides are TGCGCCAGCAGCTCGGGACAGGGCAACACTGAAGCTTTCTTT. V gene TRBV5-1 combines with J gene TRBJ1-1; TRBD1 matches at 9 bases. CDR1 is SGHRS, CDR2 YFSETQ, per germline. The CDR3 is 14 residues long. V trimming: 3 bases; J trimming: 2 bases; junction bases outside the gene matches: 2.

J is TRBJ1-3 and V is TRBV28, with D perhaps matching TRBD1 (5 bases). Germline values: CDR1 MDHEN, CDR2 SYDVKM. This CDR3 is 11 amino acids long. V gave up 7 bases and J gave up 8 bases, with 9 bases separating them. The CDR3 nucleotides read TGTGCCAGCACTGCCAGGGACACCATATATTTT. Its translation is CASTARDTIYF.

This clone showed up just a few times. The chain has TRBV4-1 and TRBJ1-3; TRBD1 is a possible D gene (5 bases). The CDR3 is 16 residues long. The V and J ends lost 1 base and 4 bases respectively, with 14 bases between them. Germline CDR1 is MGHRA and CDR2 is YSYEKL. This CDR3 is CASSQVGGRRGNTIYF. The CDR3 DNA reads TGCGCCAGCAGCCAAGTGGGGGGGAGAAGAGGAAACACCATATATTTT.

The chain couples TRBV13 to TRBJ1-3; D unresolved. The CDR3 covers 17 residues. V lost 1 base and J 0 bases, leaving 13 bases between the germline ends. From germline, CDR1 is PRHDT and CDR2 FYEKMQ (reference sequence). CDR3 amino acids: CASSLEGRTGSGNTIYF. In DNA form, the CDR3 reads TGTGCCAGCAGCTTAGAGGGCAGGACTGGCTCTGGAAACACCATATATTTT.

This clone was detected a few times. This chain uses TRBV6-5 with TRBJ1-1, with 7 positions matching TRBD1. This CDR3 has 14 amino acids. Germline-derived CDR1 and CDR2 are MNHEY and SVGAGI. V lost 0 bases, J lost 4 bases, and 2 bases stayed unmatched. Here the CDR3 reads CASSYSNRGTEAFF. The CDR3 coding sequence is TGTGCCAGCAGTTACTCGAACAGGGGCACTGAAGCTTTCTTT.